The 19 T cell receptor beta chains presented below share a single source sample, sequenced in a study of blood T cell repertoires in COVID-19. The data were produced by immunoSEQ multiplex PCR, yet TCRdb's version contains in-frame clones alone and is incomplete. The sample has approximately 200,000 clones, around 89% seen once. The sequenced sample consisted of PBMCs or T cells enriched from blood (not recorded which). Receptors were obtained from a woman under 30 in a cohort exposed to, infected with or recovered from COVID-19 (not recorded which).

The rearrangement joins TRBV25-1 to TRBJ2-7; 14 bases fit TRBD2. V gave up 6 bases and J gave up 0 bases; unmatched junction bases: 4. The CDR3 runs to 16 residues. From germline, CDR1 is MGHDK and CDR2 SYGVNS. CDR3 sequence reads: CASRGLAGGYSYEQYF. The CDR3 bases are TGTGCCAGCAGAGGACTAGCGGGAGGCTACTCCTACGAGCAGTACTTC.

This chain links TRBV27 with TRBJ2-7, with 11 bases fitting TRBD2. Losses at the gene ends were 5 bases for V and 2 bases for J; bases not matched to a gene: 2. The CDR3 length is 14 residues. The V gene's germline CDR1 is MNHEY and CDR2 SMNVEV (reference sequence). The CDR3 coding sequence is TGTGCCAGCAGTCCGACTAGCGGGACCTACGAGCAGTACTTC. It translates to CASSPTSGTYEQYF.

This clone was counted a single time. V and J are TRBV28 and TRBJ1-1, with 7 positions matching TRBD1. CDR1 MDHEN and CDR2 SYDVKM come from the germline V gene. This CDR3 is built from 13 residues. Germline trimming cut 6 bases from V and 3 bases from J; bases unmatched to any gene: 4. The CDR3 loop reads CASSPDRDTEAFF. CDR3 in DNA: TGTGCCAGCAGCCCTGACAGGGACACTGAAGCTTTCTTT.

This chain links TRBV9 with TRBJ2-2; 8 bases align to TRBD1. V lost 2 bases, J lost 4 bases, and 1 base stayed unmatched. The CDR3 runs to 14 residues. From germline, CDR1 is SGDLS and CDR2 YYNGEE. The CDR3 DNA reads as TGTGCCAGCAGCGTGACAGGGGCCACCGGGGAGCTGTTTTTT. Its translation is CASSVTGATGELFF.

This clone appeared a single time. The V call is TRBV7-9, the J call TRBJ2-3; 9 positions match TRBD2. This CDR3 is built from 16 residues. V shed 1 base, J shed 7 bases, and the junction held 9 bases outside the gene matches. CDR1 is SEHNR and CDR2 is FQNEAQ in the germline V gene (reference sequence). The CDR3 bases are TGTGCCAGCAGCTTAGTAGGAGCGGGGGGTAAAAATACGCAGTATTTT. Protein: CASSLVGAGGKNTQYF.

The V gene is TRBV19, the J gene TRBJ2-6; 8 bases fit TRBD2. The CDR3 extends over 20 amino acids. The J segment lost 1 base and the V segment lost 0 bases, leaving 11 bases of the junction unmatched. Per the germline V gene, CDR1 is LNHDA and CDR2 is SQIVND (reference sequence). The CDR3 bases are TGTGCCAGTAGTATAGAGTTGGGGAGACTAGCGAGATCTGGGGCCAACGTCCTGACTTTC. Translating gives CASSIELGRLARSGANVLTF.

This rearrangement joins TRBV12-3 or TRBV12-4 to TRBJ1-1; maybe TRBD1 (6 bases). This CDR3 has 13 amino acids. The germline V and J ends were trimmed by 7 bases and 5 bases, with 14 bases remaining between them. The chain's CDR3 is CASTPTGRTEAFF. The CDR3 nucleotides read TGTGCCAGCACCCCAACAGGGCGAACTGAAGCTTTCTTT.

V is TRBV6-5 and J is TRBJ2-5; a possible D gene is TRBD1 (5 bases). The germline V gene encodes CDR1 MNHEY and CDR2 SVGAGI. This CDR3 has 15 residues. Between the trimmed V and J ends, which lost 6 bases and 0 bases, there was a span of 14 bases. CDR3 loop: CASRRDSRYQETQYF. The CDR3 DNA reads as TGTGCCAGCAGACGCGACAGCCGGTACCAAGAGACCCAGTACTTC.

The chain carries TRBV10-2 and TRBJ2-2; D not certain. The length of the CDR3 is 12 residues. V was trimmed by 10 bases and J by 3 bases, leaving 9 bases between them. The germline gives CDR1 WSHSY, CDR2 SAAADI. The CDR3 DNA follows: TGCGCCACCGAGAACGACACCGGGGAGCTGTTTTTT. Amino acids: CATENDTGELFF.

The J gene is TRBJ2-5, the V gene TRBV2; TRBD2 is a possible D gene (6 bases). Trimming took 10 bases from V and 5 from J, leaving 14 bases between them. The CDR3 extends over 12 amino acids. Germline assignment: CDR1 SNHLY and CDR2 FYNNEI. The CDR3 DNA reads TGTGCCATAGATCAGGGAGGCGAGACCCAGTACTTC. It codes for CAIDQGGETQYF.

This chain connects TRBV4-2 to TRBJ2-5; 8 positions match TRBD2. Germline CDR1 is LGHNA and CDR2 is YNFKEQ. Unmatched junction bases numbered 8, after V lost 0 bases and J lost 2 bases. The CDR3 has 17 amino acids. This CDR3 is CASSQDRAGGQQETQYF. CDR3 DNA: TGTGCCAGCAGCCAAGACCGGGCGGGGGGTCAGCAAGAGACCCAGTACTTC.

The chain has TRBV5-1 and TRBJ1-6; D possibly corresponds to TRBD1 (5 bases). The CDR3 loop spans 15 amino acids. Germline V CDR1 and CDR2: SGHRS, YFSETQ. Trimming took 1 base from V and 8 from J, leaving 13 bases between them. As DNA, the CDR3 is TGCGCCAGCAGCTTGCCAAACGACAGATATTCACCCCTCCACTTT. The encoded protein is CASSLPNDRYSPLHF.

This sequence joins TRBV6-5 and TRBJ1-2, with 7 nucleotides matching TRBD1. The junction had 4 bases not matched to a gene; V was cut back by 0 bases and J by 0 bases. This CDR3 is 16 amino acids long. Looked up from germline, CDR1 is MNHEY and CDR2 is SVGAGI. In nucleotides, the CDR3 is TGTGCCAGCAGTTACTCGAGGGGGACAGCTAACTATGGCTACACCTTC. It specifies CASSYSRGTANYGYTF.

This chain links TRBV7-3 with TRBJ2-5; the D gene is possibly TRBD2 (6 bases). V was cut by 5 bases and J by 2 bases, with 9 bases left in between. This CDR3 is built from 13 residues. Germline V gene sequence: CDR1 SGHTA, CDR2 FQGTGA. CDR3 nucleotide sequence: TGTGCCAGCAGCAATAGCGGTCAAGAGACCCAGTACTTC. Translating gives CASSNSGQETQYF. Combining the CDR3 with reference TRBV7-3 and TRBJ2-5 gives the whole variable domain GAGVSQTPSNKVTEKGKYVELRCDPISGHTALYWYRQSLGQGPEFLIYFQGTGAADDSGLPNDRFFAVRPEGSVSTLKIQRTERGDSAVYLCASSNSGQETQYFGPGTRLLVL.

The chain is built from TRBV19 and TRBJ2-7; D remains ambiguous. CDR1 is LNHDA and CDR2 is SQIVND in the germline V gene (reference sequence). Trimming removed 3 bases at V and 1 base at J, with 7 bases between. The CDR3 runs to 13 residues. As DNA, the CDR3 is TGTGCCAGTAGTATGGCGGCGTCCTACGAGCAGTACTTC. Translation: CASSMAASYEQYF.

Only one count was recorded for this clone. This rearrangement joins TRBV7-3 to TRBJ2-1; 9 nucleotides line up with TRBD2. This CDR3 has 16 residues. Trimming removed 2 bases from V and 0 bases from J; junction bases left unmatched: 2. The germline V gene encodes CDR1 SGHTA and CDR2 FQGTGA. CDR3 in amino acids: CASSLLAGSSYNEQFF. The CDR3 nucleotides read TGTGCCAGCAGCTTACTAGCGGGAAGCTCCTACAATGAGCAGTTCTTC.

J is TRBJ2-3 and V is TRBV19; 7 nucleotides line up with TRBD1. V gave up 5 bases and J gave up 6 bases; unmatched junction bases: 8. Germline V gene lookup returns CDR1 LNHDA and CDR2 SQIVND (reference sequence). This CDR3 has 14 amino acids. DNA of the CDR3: TGTGCCAGTAGTGAGGGGGTCAGGGGGGATACGCAGTATTTT. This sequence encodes CASSEGVRGDTQYF.

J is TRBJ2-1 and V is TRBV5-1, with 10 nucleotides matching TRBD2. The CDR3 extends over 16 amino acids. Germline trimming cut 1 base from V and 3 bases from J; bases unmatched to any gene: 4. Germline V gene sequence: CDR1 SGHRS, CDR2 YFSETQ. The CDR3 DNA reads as TGCGCCAGCAGCTTGATCAGCGGGGGGGTCTACAATGAGCAGTTCTTC. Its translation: CASSLISGGVYNEQFF.

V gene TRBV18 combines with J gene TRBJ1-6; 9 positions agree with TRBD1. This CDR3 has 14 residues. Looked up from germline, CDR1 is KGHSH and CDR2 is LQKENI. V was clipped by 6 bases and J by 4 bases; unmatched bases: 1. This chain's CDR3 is CASSGTGYNSPLHF. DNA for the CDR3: TGTGCCAGCTCCGGGACAGGGTATAATTCACCCCTCCACTTT.